The rows below give T cell receptor beta chains drawn from one sample of a study of fetal regulatory T cell absence and autoimmunity. Assay used: immunoSEQ multiplex PCR; TCRdb lists only in-frame clones, some missing. Here the sample spans 46,000 or so clones, about 80% being singletons. Sequencing was performed on cord blood. The receptor source for this set is a newborn boy with IPEX syndrome. CDR3s include the opening cysteine and the closing phenylalanine or tryptophan. The D gene is left open where the match is weak. Clone size appears in some rows only: once, few, many, or a class for an expanded clone.

TRBJ1-1,.,.,TRBV19,TGTGCCAGTAGTACCGAGGTTGGCGCTGAAGCTTTCTTT,CASSTEVGAEAFF
TRBJ2-2,.,TRBD2,TRBV11-2,TGTGCCAGCAGCTTAGTTTCCATACTAGCGGGGGCCTACACCGGGGAGCTGTTTTTT,CASSLVSILAGAYTGELFF
TRBJ2-7,once,TRBD2,TRBV11-3,TGTGCCAGCAGGGGGGGGACCGCCTCCTACGAGCAGTACTTC,CASRGGTASYEQYF
TRBJ1-1,.,.,TRBV11-2,TGTGCCAGCAGCCACTTCGGACCGGGGAGCACTGAAGCTTTCTTT,CASSHFGPGSTEAFF
TRBJ2-2,.,TRBD1,TRBV25-1,TGTGCCAGCAGCGGAATCGAGACAGGGATTGGCACCGGGGAGCTGTTTTTT,CASSGIETGIGTGELFF
TRBJ2-1,.,TRBD2,TRBV19,TGTGCCAGTTCGGGACTAGCGGGAGGAAATGAGCAGTTCTTC,CASSGLAGGNEQFF
TRBJ2-3,.,.,TRBV5-4,TGTGCCAGCAGCTTGGAGTCGCGGCCCACAGATACGCAGTATTTT,CASSLESRPTDTQYF
TRBJ2-5,.,TRBD2,TRBV5-4,TGTGCCAGCAGCGGGATACTAGCGGGGGGGCAAGAGACCCAGTACTTC,CASSGILAGGQETQYF
TRBJ1-2,few,.,TRBV7-9,TGTGCCAGCAGCCTAAGGGACGGATTCTATGGCTACACCTTC,CASSLRDGFYGYTF
TRBJ1-2,.,.,TRBV18,TGTGCCAGCTTTACCGGGGTAACTAACTATGGCTACACCTTC,CASFTGVTNYGYTF
TRBJ2-2,.,TRBD1,TRBV5-6,TGTGCCAGCAGCTTGGCATGTGGACAGGGGTGCGCCGGGGAGCTGTTTTTT,CASSLACGQGCAGELFF
TRBJ2-5,.,.,TRBV5-5,TGTGCCAGCAGCTTGGGACTAGAAGAGACCCAGTACTTC,CASSLGLEETQYF
TRBJ2-1,.,TRBD2,TRBV4-1,TGCGCCAGCAGCCCGTTAGGGCGGGAGGGCTTGGGAGAGCAGTTCTTC,CASSPLGREGLGEQFF
TRBJ2-3,.,TRBD2,TRBV10-3,TGTGCCATCAGCGATCCTACTTCGCGGGGGAGCACAGATACGCAGTATTTT,CAISDPTSRGSTDTQYF
TRBJ2-7,.,TRBD2,TRBV19,TGTGCCAGTAGTCTCGGACTAGCGGCCTACGAGCAGTACTTC,CASSLGLAAYEQYF
TRBJ2-7,.,.,TRBV30,TGTGCCTGGAGTGTACGGCGGAGGGCGTCCTACGAGCAGTACTTC,CAWSVRRRASYEQYF
TRBJ2-7,.,.,TRBV7-9,TGTGCCAGCAGCTCACCCGGGTCCTCTTTTTACGAGCAGTACTTC,CASSSPGSSFYEQYF
TRBJ2-1,.,.,TRBV7-9,TGTGCCAGCAGTTCCGGACGGAGCTCCTACAATGAGCAGTTCTTC,CASSSGRSSYNEQFF